One sample yielded the 5 T cell receptor beta chains listed below, sequenced in a study of blood T cell repertoires in COVID-19. Assay used: immunoSEQ multiplex PCR; TCRdb lists only in-frame clones, some missing. The top ten clones hold approximately 21% of a sample with 87,000 or so clones, about 86% of them seen once. The sequencing input was peripheral blood. The receptors were gathered from a woman aged 80 or over in a cohort sampled during active or convalescent COVID-19.

The J gene is TRBJ1-6, the V gene TRBV30, with D perhaps TRBD1 (5 bases). Trimming cost V 0 bases and J 0 bases, with 24 bases left between them. There are 21 residues in the CDR3. From germline, CDR1 is GTSNPN and CDR2 SVGIG (reference sequence). CDR3 nucleotide sequence: TGTGCCTGGAGTGTACGGGGACTTCGGACCCAGATTTTCTCCTATAATTCACCCCTCCACTTT. It translates to CAWSVRGLRTQIFSYNSPLHF.

This chain uses TRBV28 with TRBJ1-3; D not certain. Between the trimmed V and J ends, which lost 5 bases and 4 bases, there was a span of 12 bases. Germline loops: CDR1 MDHEN, CDR2 SYDVKM. The CDR3 runs to 14 residues. The CDR3 loop reads CASSPPQFGNTIYF. The CDR3, as DNA: TGTGCCAGCAGTCCCCCACAATTCGGAAACACCATATATTTT. Looking up the rest from reference TRBV28 and TRBJ1-3 gives the full variable domain: DVKVTQSSRYLVKRTGEKVFLECVQDMDHENMFWYRQDPGLGLRLIYFSYDVKMKEKGDIPEGYSVSREKKERFSLILESASTNQTSMYLCASSPPQFGNTIYFGEGSWLTVV.

This clone was counted a few times. The gene calls are TRBV19 and TRBJ2-1; 11 bases fit TRBD2. The CDR3 loop spans 17 amino acids. Trimming removed 5 bases from V and 1 base from J; junction bases left unmatched: 7. Germline V gene sequence: CDR1 LNHDA, CDR2 SQIVND (reference sequence). The DNA for the CDR3 is TGTGCCAGTAGTCCGCGACTAGCGGGGAAGTCCTACAATGAGCAGTTCTTC. It is translated as CASSPRLAGKSYNEQFF.

This chain links TRBV5-6 with TRBJ1-4, with a possible D match to TRBD1 (5 bases). The V gene's germline CDR1 is SGHDT and CDR2 YYEEEE. CDR3 length equals 16 residues. The ends were cut back, 4 bases at V and 0 bases at J, with 13 bases in the middle. CDR3 nucleotides: TGTGCCAGCAGCCCCGGGGGGAAGGCAACTAATGAAAAACTGTTTTTT. This gives the protein CASSPGGKATNEKLFF.

As concerns this clone: The sample carries other DNA sequences with the same CDR3. V usage is TRBV5-1 and J usage is TRBJ2-3; 8 nucleotides line up with TRBD2. The germline V gene has CDR1 SGHRS and CDR2 YFSETQ. With V trimmed by 3 bases and J by 0 bases, 3 bases remained unmatched. CDR3 length: 15 amino acids. The CDR3 DNA reads TGCGCCAGCAGCTCCACTAGCGGTAGCACAGATACGCAGTATTTT. Translating it yields CASSSTSGSTDTQYF.